This T cell receptor beta chain was recovered during a study of cytotoxic CD8 clonotypes in ibrutinib-treated CLL. Study in general: Each sample contained, on average, approximately 250,000 productive templates and tens of thousands of productive rearrangements. The study's findings and limits: Public clonotypes, an uncommon group, contracted or remained stable on treatment. Against age-matched healthy donors, baseline clonality ran higher and tracked circulating CD8+ T-cell counts. A rise in clonality was seen at ibrutinib response, and a fall back toward baseline was seen at progression.

As to this clone: Antigen unknown.

Clones were read by immunoSEQ multiplex PCR, and TCRdb kept only the in-frame ones, dropping some. This sample carries some 200,000 clones, 79% of them seen once, and the ten largest clones take approximately 10%. Germline V gives CDR1 MNHNS, CDR2 SASEGT. The J segment lost 3 bases and the V segment lost 8 bases, leaving 7 bases of the junction unmatched. The CDR3 has 13 residues. The sample here was PBMCs, taken after 12 months of ibrutinib treatment. The J gene is TRBJ2-7, the V gene TRBV6-1; 7 bases agree with TRBD2. This TCR was sampled from a human donor with chronic lymphocytic leukemia. The CDR3 loop is CASGASGNYEQYF. The CDR3 DNA follows: TGTGCCAGCGGCGCTAGCGGTAACTACGAGCAGTACTTC.